The 2 T cell receptor beta chains presented below share a single source sample, sequenced in a study of T cell responses to AZD1222 COVID-19 vaccine. The protocol was immunoSEQ multiplex PCR, while the TCRdb copy is restricted to in-frame clones and leaves out a portion. The sample yields some 120,000 clones, 90% seen once. The input for sequencing was peripheral blood, taken on day 0 of MenACWY control vaccination. These receptors originate from an adult in good health.

The chain uses TRBV7-9 and TRBJ2-2; unclear D gene. Germline V lookup: CDR1 SEHNR, CDR2 FQNEAQ (reference sequence). Trimming removed 1 base at V and 4 bases at J, with 7 bases between. CDR3 size: 14 residues. The chain's CDR3 is CASSLEVSTGELFF. In DNA, the CDR3 is TGTGCCAGCAGCTTAGAGGTCAGCACCGGGGAGCTGTTTTTT.

There are a few counts of this clone. J is TRBJ2-1 and V is TRBV4-2, with 9 bases matching TRBD2. There are 16 residues in the CDR3. V gave up 0 bases and J gave up 8 bases; unmatched junction bases: 8. Germline V gives CDR1 LGHNA, CDR2 YNFKEQ. This chain's CDR3 is CASSQDRASGADEQFF. The CDR3 DNA reads TGTGCCAGCAGCCAAGATCGGGCTAGCGGGGCGGATGAGCAGTTCTTC.